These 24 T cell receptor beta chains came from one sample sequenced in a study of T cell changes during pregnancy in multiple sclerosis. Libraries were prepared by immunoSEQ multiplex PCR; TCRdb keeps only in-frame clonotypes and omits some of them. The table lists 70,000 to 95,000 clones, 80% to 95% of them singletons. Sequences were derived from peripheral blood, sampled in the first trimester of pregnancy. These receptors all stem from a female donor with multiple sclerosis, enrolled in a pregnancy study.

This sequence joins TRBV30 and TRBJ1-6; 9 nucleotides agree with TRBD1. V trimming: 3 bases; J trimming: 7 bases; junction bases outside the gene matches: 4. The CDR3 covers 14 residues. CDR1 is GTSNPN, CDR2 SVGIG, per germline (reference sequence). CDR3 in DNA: TGTGCCTGGAGAACAGGGGGCGGCAATTCACCCCTCCACTTT. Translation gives CAWRTGGGNSPLHF.

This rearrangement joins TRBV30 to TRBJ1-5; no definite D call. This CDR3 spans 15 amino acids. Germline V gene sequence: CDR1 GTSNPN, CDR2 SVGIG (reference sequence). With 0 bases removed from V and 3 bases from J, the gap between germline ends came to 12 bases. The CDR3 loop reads CAWSVGSGLNQPQHF. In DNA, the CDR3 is TGTGCCTGGAGTGTGGGCAGTGGACTCAATCAGCCCCAGCATTTT. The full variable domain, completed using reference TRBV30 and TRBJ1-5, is SQTIHQWPATLVQPVGSPLSLECTVEGTSNPNLYWYRQAAGRGLQLLFYSVGIGQISSEVPQNLSASRPQDRQFILSSKKLLLSDSGFYLCAWSVGSGLNQPQHFGDGTRLSIL.

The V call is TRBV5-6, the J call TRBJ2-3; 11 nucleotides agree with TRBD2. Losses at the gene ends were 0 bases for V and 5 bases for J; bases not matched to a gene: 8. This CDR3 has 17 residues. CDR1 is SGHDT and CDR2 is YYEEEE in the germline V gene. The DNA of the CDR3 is TGTGCCAGCAGCTTGGGAACTAGCGGGGGCTTTGGAGATACGCAGTATTTT. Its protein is CASSLGTSGGFGDTQYF.

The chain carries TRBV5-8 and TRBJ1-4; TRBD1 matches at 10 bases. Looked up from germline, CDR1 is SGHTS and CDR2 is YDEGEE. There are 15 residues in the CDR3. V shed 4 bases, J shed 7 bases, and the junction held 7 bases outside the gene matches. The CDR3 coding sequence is TGTGCCAGCAGCCGCTGGGACAGGGGCGCTGAAAAACTGTTTTTT. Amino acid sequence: CASSRWDRGAEKLFF.

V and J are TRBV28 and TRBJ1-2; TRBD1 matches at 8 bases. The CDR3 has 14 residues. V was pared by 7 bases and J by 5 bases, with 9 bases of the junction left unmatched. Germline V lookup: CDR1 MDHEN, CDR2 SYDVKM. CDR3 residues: CASTTPGGGYGYTF. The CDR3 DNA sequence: TGTGCCAGCACGACCCCAGGGGGCGGTTATGGCTACACCTTC.

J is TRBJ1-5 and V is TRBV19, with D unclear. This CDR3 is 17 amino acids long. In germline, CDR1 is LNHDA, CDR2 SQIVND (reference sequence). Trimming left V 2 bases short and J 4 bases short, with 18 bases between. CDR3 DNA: TGTGCCAGTAGTATACCCCCGGCGGGTACAGCAAATCAGCCCCAGCATTTT. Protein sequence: CASSIPPAGTANQPQHF.

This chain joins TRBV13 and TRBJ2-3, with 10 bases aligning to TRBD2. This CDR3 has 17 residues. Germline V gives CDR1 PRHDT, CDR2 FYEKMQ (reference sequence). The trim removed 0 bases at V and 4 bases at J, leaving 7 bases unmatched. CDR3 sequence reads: CASSLGAGGLGADTQYF. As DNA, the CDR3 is TGTGCCAGCAGCTTAGGAGCGGGGGGGCTTGGGGCAGATACGCAGTATTTT.

CDR3 nucleotides: TGTGCCAGCAGCTTCCAGGGGGTCCGCCCGTGGCAAGAGACCCAGTACTTC. It translates to CASSFQGVRPWQETQYF. The chain employs TRBV7-9 and TRBJ2-5; 7 positions agree with TRBD1. Germline CDR1 is SEHNR and CDR2 is FQNEAQ (reference sequence). This CDR3 is 17 amino acids long. With 3 bases clipped from V and 2 bases from J, the junction kept 12 bases outside the gene matches.

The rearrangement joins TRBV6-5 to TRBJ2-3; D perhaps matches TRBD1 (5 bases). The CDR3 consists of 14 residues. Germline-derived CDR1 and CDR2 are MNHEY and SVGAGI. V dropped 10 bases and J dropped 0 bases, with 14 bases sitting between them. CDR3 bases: TGTGCCACCTGTTCAGGGATTAGCACAGATACGCAGTATTTT. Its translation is CATCSGISTDTQYF.

The CDR3 is CSVVDSVNTEAFF. The CDR3 DNA is TGCAGCGTAGTAGATTCGGTGAACACTGAAGCTTTCTTT. This chain uses TRBV29-1 with TRBJ1-1; D not certain. The CDR3 consists of 13 residues. Germline V gives CDR1 SQVTM, CDR2 ANQGSEA. V was clipped by 6 bases and J by 0 bases, with 11 bases between them.

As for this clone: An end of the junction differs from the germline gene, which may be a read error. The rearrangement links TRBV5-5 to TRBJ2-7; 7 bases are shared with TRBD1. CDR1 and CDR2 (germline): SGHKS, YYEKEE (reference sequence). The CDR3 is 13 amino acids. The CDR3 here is CASSLGLSDRVSF. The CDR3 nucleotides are TGTGCCAGCAGCTTGGGGCTTAGTGACAGGGTCTCCTTC.

The CDR3 DNA follows: TGTGCCAGCAGTTTGTCTACTGAGGTTAATTCACCCCTCCACTTT. Amino acids: CASSLSTEVNSPLHF. The chain uses TRBV27 and TRBJ1-6, with D hard to call. Germline lookup yields CDR1 MNHEY and CDR2 SMNVEV (reference sequence). The CDR3 runs 15 residues. V gave up 3 bases and J gave up 6 bases, with 12 bases separating them.

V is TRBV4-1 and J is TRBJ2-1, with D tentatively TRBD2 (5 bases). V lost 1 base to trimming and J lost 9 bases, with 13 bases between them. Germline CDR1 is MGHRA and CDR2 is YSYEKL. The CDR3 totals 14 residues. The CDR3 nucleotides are TGCGCCAGCAGCCAAGGAATTAGTGGGAGTGAGCAGTTCTTC. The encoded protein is CASSQGISGSEQFF.

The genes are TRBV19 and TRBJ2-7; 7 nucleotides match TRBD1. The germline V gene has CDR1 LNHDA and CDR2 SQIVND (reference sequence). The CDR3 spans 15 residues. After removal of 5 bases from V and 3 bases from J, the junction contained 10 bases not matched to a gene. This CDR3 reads CASSAPGQPYYEQYF. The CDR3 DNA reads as TGTGCCAGTAGTGCCCCGGGACAGCCGTACTACGAGCAGTACTTC.

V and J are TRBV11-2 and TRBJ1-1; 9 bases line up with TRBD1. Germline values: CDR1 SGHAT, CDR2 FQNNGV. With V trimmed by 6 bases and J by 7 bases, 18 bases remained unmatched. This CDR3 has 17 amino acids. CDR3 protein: CASRGGQGTERGSEAFF. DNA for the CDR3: TGTGCCAGCAGGGGCGGACAGGGGACGGAGAGAGGTAGTGAAGCTTTCTTT.

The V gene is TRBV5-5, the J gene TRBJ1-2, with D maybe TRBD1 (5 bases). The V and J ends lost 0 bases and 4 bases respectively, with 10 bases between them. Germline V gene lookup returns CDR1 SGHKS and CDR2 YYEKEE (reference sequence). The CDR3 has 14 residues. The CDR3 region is CASSLAGGGYGYTF. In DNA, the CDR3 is TGTGCCAGCAGCTTGGCTGGGGGGGGCTATGGCTACACCTTC.

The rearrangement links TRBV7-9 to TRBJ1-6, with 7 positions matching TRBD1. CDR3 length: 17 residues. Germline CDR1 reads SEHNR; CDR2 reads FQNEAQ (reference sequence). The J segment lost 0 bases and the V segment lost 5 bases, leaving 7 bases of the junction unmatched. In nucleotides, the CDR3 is TGTGCCAGCAGCCGTACCCAGGGGGGCTCCTATAATTCACCCCTCCACTTT. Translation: CASSRTQGGSYNSPLHF.

The CDR3 DNA is TGTGCCAGCTCACCCCCGGTCCTCCGTTCAATAGCGGGCGGATTAAAAGAACAAGAGACCCAGTACTTC. Translation gives CASSPPVLRSIAGGLKEQETQYF. The chain is built from TRBV18 and TRBJ2-5; 7 nucleotides align to TRBD2. CDR1 is KGHSH and CDR2 is LQKENI in the germline V gene. This CDR3 has 23 residues. V shed 3 bases and J 2 bases; nucleotides not matched to a gene: 30. The full variable domain, completed using reference TRBV18 and TRBJ2-5, is NAGVMQNPRHLVRRRGQEARLRCSPMKGHSHVYWYRQLPEEGLKFMVYLQKENIIDESGMPKERFSAEFPKEGPSILRIQQVVRGDSAAYFCASSPPVLRSIAGGLKEQETQYFGPGTRLLVL.

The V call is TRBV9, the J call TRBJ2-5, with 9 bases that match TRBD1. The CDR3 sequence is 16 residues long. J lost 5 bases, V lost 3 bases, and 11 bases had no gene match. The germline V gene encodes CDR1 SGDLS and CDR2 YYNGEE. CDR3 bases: TGTGCCAGCAGCGGACAGGGGGATGTGAAAATGGAGACCCAGTACTTC. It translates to CASSGQGDVKMETQYF. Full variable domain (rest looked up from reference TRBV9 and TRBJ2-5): DSGVTQTPKHLITATGQRVTLRCSPRSGDLSVYWYQQSLDQGLQFLIQYYNGEERAKGNILERFSAQQFPDLHSELNLSSLELGDSALYFCASSGQGDVKMETQYFGPGTRLLVL.

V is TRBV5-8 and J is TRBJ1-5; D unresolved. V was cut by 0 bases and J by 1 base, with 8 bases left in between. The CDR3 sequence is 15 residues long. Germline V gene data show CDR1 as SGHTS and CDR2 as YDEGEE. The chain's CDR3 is CASSLGARSNQPQHF. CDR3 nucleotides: TGTGCCAGCAGCTTGGGGGCTCGGAGCAATCAGCCCCAGCATTTT.

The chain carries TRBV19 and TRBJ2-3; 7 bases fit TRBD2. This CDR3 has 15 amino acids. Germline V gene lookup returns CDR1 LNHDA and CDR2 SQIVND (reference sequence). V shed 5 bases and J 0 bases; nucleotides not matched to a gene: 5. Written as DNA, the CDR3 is TGTGCCAGTAGTCCTTGGCGGGGGAGCACAGATACGCAGTATTTT. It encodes CASSPWRGSTDTQYF.

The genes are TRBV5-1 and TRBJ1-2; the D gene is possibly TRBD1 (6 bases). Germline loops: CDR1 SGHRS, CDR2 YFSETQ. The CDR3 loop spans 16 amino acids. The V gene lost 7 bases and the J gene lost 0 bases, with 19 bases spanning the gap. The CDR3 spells CASSQGGGEANYGYTF. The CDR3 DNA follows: TGCGCCAGCTCACAGGGCGGGGGGGAAGCTAACTATGGCTACACCTTC.

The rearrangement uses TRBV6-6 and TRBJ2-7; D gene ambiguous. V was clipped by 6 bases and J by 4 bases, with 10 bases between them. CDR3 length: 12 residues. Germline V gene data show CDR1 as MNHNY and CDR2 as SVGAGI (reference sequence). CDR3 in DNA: TGTGCCAGCAGCCGCTCGGTATACGAGCAGTACTTC. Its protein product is CASSRSVYEQYF.

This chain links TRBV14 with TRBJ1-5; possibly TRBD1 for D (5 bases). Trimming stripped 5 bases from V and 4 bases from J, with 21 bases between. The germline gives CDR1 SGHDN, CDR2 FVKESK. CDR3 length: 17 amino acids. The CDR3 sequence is CASSAGRVGQKNQPQHF. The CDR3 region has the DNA TGTGCCAGCAGCGCAGGGAGGGTGGGCCAGAAAAATCAGCCCCAGCATTTT.